A single sample gave rise to the 29 T cell receptor beta chains below, sequenced in a study of blood T cell repertoires in COVID-19. Repertoires were generated with immunoSEQ multiplex PCR, while TCRdb's copy carries only in-frame clones and drops some. The repertoire holds roughly 60,000 clones, with approximately 82% as singletons. What was sequenced was peripheral blood. Receptors originate from a woman aged 60 to 75 with acute or convalescent COVID-19.

V usage is TRBV7-3 and J usage is TRBJ2-3, with TRBD1 matching 8 bases. Germline CDR1 and CDR2: SGHTA and FQGTGA. The CDR3 loop spans 15 amino acids. The V segment lost 5 bases and the J segment 3 bases; nucleotides outside the gene matches: 7. CDR3 nucleotides: TGTGCCAGCAGCATCACAGGGGGGCAAACAGATACGCAGTATTTT. Amino acid sequence: CASSITGGQTDTQYF.

The DNA for the CDR3 is TGTGCCAGCAGCTCGTCTAGCGGGGCCACAGATACGCAGTATTTT. Its translation is CASSSSSGATDTQYF. V gene TRBV7-3 combines with J gene TRBJ2-3; 9 bases line up with TRBD2. V lost 4 bases to trimming and J lost 2 bases; unmatched junction nucleotides: 4. Per the germline V gene, CDR1 is SGHTA and CDR2 is FQGTGA. This CDR3 comprises 15 residues.

This clone was detected a few times. This chain joins TRBV6-5 and TRBJ1-3; D is perhaps TRBD1 (5 bases). Germline CDR1 and CDR2: MNHEY and SVGAGI. The CDR3 is 15 amino acids. V gave up 6 bases and J gave up 0 bases, with 12 bases separating them. The CDR3 sequence: CASSPVGGSGNTIYF. CDR3 nucleotides: TGTGCCAGCAGCCCGGTGGGGGGCTCTGGAAACACCATATATTTT.

The chain combines TRBV5-4 with TRBJ2-2, with D perhaps matching TRBD1 (5 bases). This CDR3 spans 17 amino acids. CDR1 SGHNT and CDR2 YYREEE come from the germline V gene (reference sequence). Trimming pared 4 bases from V and 2 bases from J, leaving 18 bases between. The CDR3 loop is CASSTWGVSLNTGELFF. The CDR3, as DNA: TGTGCCAGCAGCACCTGGGGCGTCTCCCTTAACACCGGGGAGCTGTTTTTT. The whole variable domain, remainder taken from reference TRBV5-4 and TRBJ2-2, is ETGVTQSPTHLIKTRGQQVTLRCSSQSGHNTVSWYQQALGQGPQFIFQYYREEENGRGNFPPRFSGLQFPNYSSELNVNALELDDSALYLCASSTWGVSLNTGELFFGEGSRLTVL.

This chain links TRBV6-5 with TRBJ1-4, with TRBD1 as a possible D gene (6 bases). Germline-derived CDR1 and CDR2 are MNHEY and SVGAGI. The CDR3 consists of 14 residues. V dropped 6 bases and J dropped 5 bases, with 13 bases sitting between them. CDR3 nucleotide sequence: TGTGCCAGCAGCTCGACAGGCCGCAATGAAAAACTGTTTTTT. This codes for CASSSTGRNEKLFF.

This sequence joins TRBV7-8 and TRBJ2-3, with 10 bases that match TRBD2. The CDR3 sequence is 16 residues long. The ends lost 5 bases at V and 4 bases at J; junction bases unmatched: 9. Germline loops: CDR1 SGHVS, CDR2 FQNEAQ. The CDR3 region has the DNA TGTGCCAGCAGCCTTTTAACTAGCGGGGTAGCAGATACGCAGTATTTT. This encodes CASSLLTSGVADTQYF.

This clone was detected once. The V and J genes are TRBV7-9 and TRBJ2-3; D possibly corresponds to TRBD2 (6 bases). The V end lost 7 bases, the J end lost 1 base, and 12 bases lay between the germline ends. The CDR3 sequence is 14 residues long. Germline V gives CDR1 SEHNR, CDR2 FQNEAQ (reference sequence). CDR3 nucleotides: TGTGCCAGCACCTCATCGGGGGGCACAGATACGCAGTATTTT. Protein: CASTSSGGTDTQYF.

This chain uses TRBV5-1 with TRBJ2-3, with TRBD1 matching 7 bases. Per the germline V gene, CDR1 is SGHRS and CDR2 is YFSETQ. This CDR3 spans 17 amino acids. J was trimmed by 0 bases and V by 3 bases; bases with no gene match: 10. The CDR3 protein is CASSSSGGQASTDTQYF. The CDR3 nucleotides are TGCGCCAGCAGCTCCTCAGGCGGACAGGCTAGCACAGATACGCAGTATTTT.

The CDR3 here is CASSRPSGTSGGGYNEQFF. The CDR3, as DNA: TGTGCCAGCAGCCGCCCATCCGGGACTAGCGGGGGGGGATACAATGAGCAGTTCTTC. The V gene is TRBV3-1 (or the pseudogene TRBV3-2), the J gene TRBJ2-1; 16 bases are a match to TRBD2. J lost 4 bases, V lost 4 bases, and 10 bases had no gene match. Germline CDR1 and CDR2: LGHDT and YNNKEL (reference sequence). The CDR3 covers 19 residues.

The CDR3 DNA is TGTGCCAGCAGTTCCCCCCCCCGGGGCTACACCTTC. Its translation: CASSSPPRGYTF. The chain has TRBV12-3 or TRBV12-4 and TRBJ1-2; no definite D call. Trimming left V 4 bases short and J 8 bases short, with 11 bases between. The CDR3 loop spans 12 amino acids.

In DNA, the CDR3 is TGTGCCAGCAGTCTAGGACAGGGAGGAGAGACCCAGTACTTC. Protein: CASSLGQGGETQYF. The rearrangement joins TRBV27 to TRBJ2-5; 8 bases map to TRBD1. The CDR3 covers 14 residues. J lost 4 bases, V lost 5 bases, and 6 bases had no gene match. CDR1 is MNHEY, CDR2 SMNVEV, per germline (reference sequence).

The V gene is TRBV9, the J gene TRBJ1-5, with 8 bases aligning to TRBD1. The V gene end was trimmed by 2 bases and the J gene end by 6 bases; junction bases not matched to a gene: 7. In germline, CDR1 is SGDLS, CDR2 YYNGEE. The CDR3 extends over 15 amino acids. The CDR3 sequence is CASSVTGGDGQPQHF. The CDR3 coding sequence is TGTGCCAGCAGCGTTACAGGGGGTGACGGTCAGCCCCAGCATTTT.

The rearrangement uses TRBV28 and TRBJ1-1; TRBD1 might be the D (6 bases). Trimming left V 2 bases short and J 0 bases short, with 10 bases between. The CDR3 is 15 amino acids. Germline lookup yields CDR1 MDHEN and CDR2 SYDVKM. In DNA form, the CDR3 reads TGTGCCAGCAGTTTAGAGGACAGACTGAACACTGAAGCTTTCTTT. Amino acids: CASSLEDRLNTEAFF.

There are a few counts of this clone. The chain links TRBV7-3 to TRBJ1-2; TRBD1 is a possible D gene (5 bases). The V end lost 4 bases, the J end lost 7 bases, and 13 bases lay between the germline ends. Germline CDR1 is SGHTA and CDR2 is FQGTGA. CDR3 length: 13 amino acids. CDR3 coding DNA: TGTGCCAGCAGCTACCTAAGGGGCGGTGGCTACACCTTC. Translated, it gives CASSYLRGGGYTF.

As regards this clone: This CDR3 is also generated by other DNA sequences in the sample. The chain recombines TRBV10-2 with TRBJ2-3, with 11 bases aligning to TRBD2. From germline, CDR1 is WSHSY and CDR2 SAAADI. The CDR3 loop spans 14 amino acids. V lost 6 bases to trimming and J lost 4 bases; unmatched junction nucleotides: 3. CDR3 in amino acids: CASSLAGGSDTQYF. The CDR3 DNA follows: TGCGCCAGCAGCCTAGCGGGGGGATCAGATACGCAGTATTTT.

The gene calls are TRBV30 and TRBJ2-3; D uncertain. The CDR3 is 12 residues long. V shed 4 bases and J shed 1 base, with 6 bases lying between them. Germline lookup yields CDR1 GTSNPN and CDR2 SVGIG (reference sequence). DNA for the CDR3: TGTGCCTGGACGTCTGGCACAGATACGCAGTATTTT. It codes for CAWTSGTDTQYF.

This clone showed up just a few times. The chain is built from TRBV9 and TRBJ2-3; 10 nucleotides line up with TRBD2. The trim removed 0 bases at V and 2 bases at J, leaving 9 bases unmatched. The CDR3 has 18 amino acids. CDR1 and CDR2 from the germline V gene are SGDLS and YYNGEE. CDR3 amino acids: CASSVEGTSVRVTDTQYF. CDR3 coding DNA: TGTGCCAGCAGCGTAGAAGGGACTAGCGTTCGCGTCACAGATACGCAGTATTTT.

The gene calls are TRBV9 and TRBJ1-2; no clear D. V was trimmed by 0 bases and J by 4 bases, leaving 10 bases between them. The CDR3 contains 14 residues. Germline lookup yields CDR1 SGDLS and CDR2 YYNGEE. The CDR3 protein is CASSVDRSIYGYTF. The CDR3 DNA follows: TGTGCCAGCAGCGTAGACCGCAGTATCTATGGCTACACCTTC.

The V gene is TRBV18, the J gene TRBJ1-4; TRBD1 agrees at 12 bases. The CDR3 covers 19 residues. J gave up 3 bases and V 0 bases, and 8 bases lay outside the gene matches. Per the germline V gene, CDR1 is KGHSH and CDR2 is LQKENI. CDR3 sequence reads: CASSPPRPGQGASNEKLFF. The CDR3 DNA reads TGTGCCAGCTCACCACCACGACCGGGACAGGGGGCGTCTAATGAAAAACTGTTTTTT.

The V gene is TRBV7-2, the J gene TRBJ2-7, with a tentative D call TRBD2 (5 bases). CDR1 is SGHTA, CDR2 FQGNSA, per germline. The CDR3 covers 15 residues. Trimming took off 1 base at V and 0 bases at J, with 10 bases between the two ends. Written as DNA, the CDR3 is TGTGCCAGCAGCTTAGGGAGCGGCGGCTCCTACGAGCAGTACTTC. Residues: CASSLGSGGSYEQYF.

The chain links TRBV5-1 to TRBJ2-7; maybe TRBD1 (5 bases). Trimming removed 0 bases at V and 3 bases at J, with 10 bases between. CDR1 is SGHRS and CDR2 is YFSETQ in the germline V gene. The CDR3 is 14 amino acids. CDR3 amino acids: CASSLGTHNYEQYF. The CDR3 DNA is TGCGCCAGCAGCTTGGGGACACATAACTACGAGCAGTACTTC.

The chain employs TRBV5-6 and TRBJ1-2, with 10 bases that match TRBD1. V was pared by 4 bases and J by 5 bases, with 8 bases of the junction left unmatched. CDR1 is SGHDT, CDR2 YYEEEE, per germline. CDR3 length: 15 residues. DNA for the CDR3: TGTGCCAGCAGCCCACCAGGGACAGGGGTTTATGGCTACACCTTC. Protein product: CASSPPGTGVYGYTF.

The J gene is TRBJ2-2, the V gene TRBV30; a weak D match, TRBD2 (6 bases). Germline V CDR1 and CDR2: GTSNPN, SVGIG (reference sequence). The V end was cut by 4 bases, the J end by 3 bases, with 12 bases between. The CDR3 contains 14 residues. CDR3 coding DNA: TGTGCCTGGATAGGAGGGGAAGACACCGGGGAGCTGTTTTTT. This codes for CAWIGGEDTGELFF.

The J gene is TRBJ1-3, the V gene TRBV3-1 (or the pseudogene TRBV3-2), with 9 bases identical to TRBD1. Per germline, CDR1 LGHDT and CDR2 YNNKEL (reference sequence). V shed 6 bases and J 1 base; nucleotides not matched to a gene: 7. The CDR3 length is 16 residues. CDR3 sequence reads: CASSLGTGSSGNTIYF. The CDR3 region has the DNA TGTGCCAGCAGTCTTGGGACAGGGTCTTCTGGAAACACCATATATTTT.

V usage is TRBV19 and J usage is TRBJ2-7, with D uncertain. V lost 3 bases, J lost 7 bases, and 13 bases lay in between. CDR1 LNHDA and CDR2 SQIVND come from the germline V gene (reference sequence). The CDR3 is made up of 13 amino acids. The CDR3 sequence: CASSMGPEEEQYF. The CDR3 DNA reads TGTGCCAGTAGTATGGGTCCCGAGGAAGAGCAGTACTTC.

The J gene is TRBJ2-5, the V gene TRBV30, with a tentative D call TRBD1 (6 bases). V lost 5 bases and J lost 0, with 22 bases in between. The CDR3 has 17 residues. Looked up from germline, CDR1 is GTSNPN and CDR2 is SVGIG (reference sequence). In nucleotides, the CDR3 is TGTGCCTGGTCCCCTTGGGTAGCAGGGGCTTACCAAGAGACCCAGTACTTC. Translation gives CAWSPWVAGAYQETQYF.

The chain employs TRBV6-2 or TRBV6-3 and TRBJ1-5; D call uncertain. CDR1 is MNHEY, CDR2 SVGEGT, per germline. The CDR3 is 16 residues long. Between the trimmed V and J ends, which lost 0 bases and 5 bases, there was a span of 14 bases. CDR3 protein: CASSYSIGRAHQPQHF. CDR3 in DNA: TGTGCCAGCAGTTACTCGATCGGGCGGGCGCATCAGCCCCAGCATTTT.

This clone was seen only a few times. V usage is TRBV5-6 and J usage is TRBJ2-3; 8 bases are shared with TRBD2. CDR1 is SGHDT and CDR2 is YYEEEE in the germline V gene. The J segment lost 5 bases and the V segment lost 4 bases, leaving 12 bases of the junction unmatched. The CDR3 loop spans 16 amino acids. CDR3 nucleotide sequence: TGTGCCAGCAGCCCGCCCTTCGGGGGGGGGCTAGATACGCAGTATTTT. Residues: CASSPPFGGGLDTQYF.

The chain links TRBV9 to TRBJ1-2; 11 bases line up with TRBD1. The CDR3 totals 15 residues. The V and J ends lost 1 base and 2 bases, in that order; junction bases with no gene match: 1. CDR1 and CDR2 (germline): SGDLS, YYNGEE. The CDR3 reads CASSVRDRGNYGYTF. The CDR3 DNA reads as TGTGCCAGCAGCGTACGGGACAGGGGGAACTATGGCTACACCTTC. The complete variable domain, with remaining parts taken from reference TRBV9 and TRBJ1-2, reads DSGVTQTPKHLITATGQRVTLRCSPRSGDLSVYWYQQSLDQGLQFLIQYYNGEERAKGNILERFSAQQFPDLHSELNLSSLELGDSALYFCASSVRDRGNYGYTFGSGTRLTVV.